A single sample is the source of the 20 T cell receptor beta chains below, sequenced in a study of T cells in Graves' hyperthyroidism and ophthalmopathy. The CDR3 regions of TCR beta were amplified from RNA transcripts. The HTBI primer set drove a first-round RT-PCR of the TCR CDR3. Using its own MiXCR run on the multiplex PCR reads, TCRdb lists one record per CDR3 protein. The sample has 660,000 or so distinct CDR3 sequences; roughly 20% are singletons. The sample was blood. The receptors come from a man aged 30-40 years with Graves' ophthalmopathy.

The rearrangement uses TRBV9 and TRBJ2-7; TRBD2 is a possible D gene (6 bases). V lost 3 bases and J lost 2, with 18 bases in between. The CDR3 runs 16 residues. Germline CDR1 reads SGDLS; CDR2 reads YYNGEE. The DNA for the CDR3 is TGTGCCAGCAGCGCAGATGGAGGGGCCTCTCCCTACGAGCAGTACTTC. It encodes CASSADGGASPYEQYF.

This clonotype was counted many times. The gene calls are TRBV5-1 and TRBJ2-1; no reliable D call. CDR1 SGHRS and CDR2 YFSETQ come from the germline V gene. V lost 5 bases to trimming and J lost 5 bases, with 11 bases between them. The CDR3 spans 13 residues. CDR3 sequence: CASRARLDNEQFF. Written as DNA, the CDR3 is TGCGCCAGCAGGGCGCGACTGGACAATGAGCAGTTCTTC.

This clonotype was detected ten times or more. The chain has TRBV7-9 and TRBJ2-7, with a weak D call TRBD1 (6 bases). This CDR3 is 14 amino acids long. V lost 5 bases and J lost 2, with 13 bases in between. Germline V gives CDR1 SEHNR, CDR2 FQNEAQ (reference sequence). The CDR3: CASSADRNPYEQYF. For the CDR3, the DNA is TGTGCCAGCAGCGCGGACAGAAACCCCTACGAGCAGTACTTC.

The table lists this clonotype with many counts. The V and J genes are TRBV12-3 or TRBV12-4 and TRBJ2-5; D is undetermined. The length of the CDR3 is 12 residues. Trimming left V 3 bases short and J 5 bases short, with 7 bases between. This chain's CDR3 is CASSFSRETQYF. The CDR3 DNA is TGTGCCAGCAGTTTTAGTCGTGAGACCCAGTACTTC.

This clonotype was counted ten times or more. The chain links TRBV6-1 to TRBJ1-5; 8 bases align to TRBD1. From germline, CDR1 is MNHNS and CDR2 SASEGT. This CDR3 spans 16 amino acids. V was pared by 6 bases and J by 4 bases, with 11 bases of the junction left unmatched. The CDR3 sequence: CASSDPGQAYNQPQHF. Written as DNA, the CDR3 is TGTGCCAGCAGCGACCCGGGACAGGCCTATAATCAGCCCCAGCATTTT.

The chain is built from TRBV20-1 and TRBJ1-5; the D is unclear. There are 14 residues in the CDR3. The V end was cut by 4 bases, the J end by 4 bases, with 14 bases between. Germline V lookup: CDR1 DFQATT, CDR2 SNEGSKA (reference sequence). This CDR3 is CSAKVISKNQPQHF. The CDR3 bases are TGCAGTGCTAAGGTTATATCTAAGAATCAGCCCCAGCATTTT.

With respect to this clonotype: Just one base apart from a much larger clone, this may be a read error. J is TRBJ2-3 and V is TRBV25-1; 13 bases agree with TRBD2. With 6 bases clipped from V and 0 bases from J, the junction kept 3 bases outside the gene matches. In germline, CDR1 is MGHDK, CDR2 SYGVNS. The CDR3 is made up of 16 amino acids. CDR3 DNA: TGTGCCAGCAGCGCGACTAGCGGGAGGAGCACAGATACGCAGTATTTT. It yields the protein CASSATSGRSTDTQYF.

At least ten counts were recorded for this clonotype. The chain couples TRBV6-6 to TRBJ2-3; the match to TRBD2 covers 7 bases. J lost 3 bases, V lost 2 bases, and 8 bases had no gene match. The germline V gene encodes CDR1 MNHNY and CDR2 SVGAGI (reference sequence). The CDR3 loop spans 16 amino acids. The CDR3 DNA is TGTGCCAGCAGTTACGGAGGGGCGGGAGAAACAGATACGCAGTATTTT. This encodes CASSYGGAGETDTQYF.

Only a few counts were recorded for this clonotype. The chain employs TRBV24-1 and TRBJ2-7; 8 bases match TRBD1. This CDR3 has 14 residues. In germline, CDR1 is KGHDR, CDR2 SFDVKD. The J segment lost 8 bases and the V segment lost 4 bases, leaving 9 bases of the junction unmatched. In nucleotides, the CDR3 is TGTGCCACCAGTGAGGGCCCAGACAGGGGCCAGCAGTACTTC. Protein sequence: CATSEGPDRGQQYF.

The chain combines TRBV7-8 with TRBJ2-7; 9 nucleotides align to TRBD2. From germline, CDR1 is SGHVS and CDR2 FQNEAQ. Losses at the gene ends were 2 bases for V and 6 bases for J; bases not matched to a gene: 8. The CDR3 length is 15 residues. DNA for the CDR3: TGTGCCAGCAGCTTACGCGGGAGGGAGGGGGCCGAGCAGTACTTC. Encoded protein: CASSLRGREGAEQYF.

Many counts were recorded for this clonotype. The J gene is TRBJ1-2, the V gene TRBV27, with 8 bases matching TRBD1. Looked up from germline, CDR1 is MNHEY and CDR2 is SMNVEV (reference sequence). The CDR3 runs 13 residues. Trimming removed 7 bases from V and 8 bases from J; junction bases left unmatched: 9. CDR3 loop: CASIGQGAMGYTF. The DNA of the CDR3 is TGTGCCAGCATTGGCCAGGGGGCGATGGGCTACACCTTC.

This clonotype occurred a few times. J is TRBJ2-3 and V is TRBV4-1; D perhaps matches TRBD1 (5 bases). Germline V gene lookup returns CDR1 MGHRA and CDR2 YSYEKL. There are 15 residues in the CDR3. V lost 2 bases to trimming and J lost 4 bases, with 13 bases between them. The CDR3 DNA sequence: TGCGCCAGCAGCCAAAACCAGGGTACGGCAGATACGCAGTATTTT. This sequence encodes CASSQNQGTADTQYF.

Only a few counts were recorded for this clonotype. CDR3 sequence reads: CASSSPRVGYEQYF. The CDR3, as DNA: TGTGCCAGCAGTTCCCCCAGGGTAGGCTACGAGCAGTACTTC. The rearrangement joins TRBV6-1 to TRBJ2-7; TRBD1 might be the D (5 bases). V lost 5 bases and J lost 3, with 14 bases in between. The CDR3 is 14 amino acids. CDR1 and CDR2 from the germline V gene are MNHNS and SASEGT.

This clonotype occurred a few times. The chain links TRBV2 to TRBJ1-2; D ambiguous. Germline assignment: CDR1 SNHLY and CDR2 FYNNEI. This CDR3 has 12 residues. V lost 5 bases to trimming and J lost 8 bases, with 12 bases between them. CDR3 nucleotide sequence: TGTGCCAGCAGTTCGCGCGTCGGGGGCTACACCTTC. Encoded protein: CASSSRVGGYTF.

This sequence joins TRBV20-1 and TRBJ2-3, with no clear D. The CDR3 runs to 16 residues. V was pared by 7 bases and J by 0 bases, with 20 bases between. Germline CDR1 reads DFQATT; CDR2 reads SNEGSKA (reference sequence). CDR3 protein: CSVPRPHSSSTDTQYF. The CDR3 DNA reads as TGCAGTGTCCCAAGGCCACACTCCTCTAGCACAGATACGCAGTATTTT.

This clonotype was observed many times. This chain links TRBV20-1 with TRBJ2-5, with D perhaps TRBD2 (5 bases). V was shortened by 3 bases and J by 7 bases, with 18 bases between the two germline ends. The CDR3 runs to 14 residues. Germline lookup yields CDR1 DFQATT and CDR2 SNEGSKA (reference sequence). The CDR3 sequence is CSARVDPHSGTQYF. The CDR3 nucleotides are TGCAGTGCTAGGGTAGACCCCCACAGCGGGACCCAGTACTTC.

There are a few counts of this clonotype. This chain uses TRBV11-1 with TRBJ1-1; 7 bases match TRBD1. The CDR3 spans 12 residues. Trimming at V came to 5 bases and at J to 11 bases, leaving 8 bases not matched to a gene. Germline CDR1 is SGHAT and CDR2 is FQDESV (reference sequence). As DNA, the CDR3 is TGTGCCAGCAGCCCGACAGGGTTTGGGGCTTTCTTT. Amino acids: CASSPTGFGAFF. The complete variable domain, with remaining parts taken from reference TRBV11-1 and TRBJ1-1, reads EAEVAQSPRYKITEKSQAVAFWCDPISGHATLYWYRQILGQGPELLVQFQDESVVDDSQLPKDRFSAERLKGVDSTLKIQPAELGDSAMYLCASSPTGFGAFFGQGTRLTVV.

Many counts were recorded for this clonotype. The chain links TRBV7-9 to TRBJ2-5; a weak D match, TRBD1 (6 bases). This CDR3 has 14 amino acids. Germline-derived CDR1 and CDR2 are SEHNR and FQNEAQ (reference sequence). V was trimmed by 1 base and J by 3 bases, leaving 9 bases between them. The CDR3 nucleotides are TGTGCCAGCAGCTTAGTTCCAGGGGAAGAGACCCAGTACTTC. Its protein product is CASSLVPGEETQYF.

In its sample, this clonotype was seen a few times. The rearrangement joins TRBV2 to TRBJ2-1; TRBD2 matches 11 bases. The germline gives CDR1 SNHLY, CDR2 FYNNEI. This CDR3 spans 16 amino acids. The junction had 7 bases not matched to a gene; V was cut back by 6 bases and J by 3 bases. This CDR3 reads CASRDSSGRNYNEQFF. For the CDR3, the DNA is TGTGCCAGCAGGGACTCTAGCGGGAGGAACTACAATGAGCAGTTCTTC.

There are many counts of this clonotype. This rearrangement joins TRBV11-2 to TRBJ1-5; D is perhaps TRBD1 (6 bases). The V end was cut by 5 bases, the J end by 0 bases, with 17 bases between. The germline V gene has CDR1 SGHAT and CDR2 FQNNGV. This CDR3 comprises 17 residues. The CDR3: CASSRGQAPYSNQPQHF. As DNA, the CDR3 is TGTGCCAGCAGCCGGGGACAAGCACCTTATAGCAATCAGCCCCAGCATTTT.